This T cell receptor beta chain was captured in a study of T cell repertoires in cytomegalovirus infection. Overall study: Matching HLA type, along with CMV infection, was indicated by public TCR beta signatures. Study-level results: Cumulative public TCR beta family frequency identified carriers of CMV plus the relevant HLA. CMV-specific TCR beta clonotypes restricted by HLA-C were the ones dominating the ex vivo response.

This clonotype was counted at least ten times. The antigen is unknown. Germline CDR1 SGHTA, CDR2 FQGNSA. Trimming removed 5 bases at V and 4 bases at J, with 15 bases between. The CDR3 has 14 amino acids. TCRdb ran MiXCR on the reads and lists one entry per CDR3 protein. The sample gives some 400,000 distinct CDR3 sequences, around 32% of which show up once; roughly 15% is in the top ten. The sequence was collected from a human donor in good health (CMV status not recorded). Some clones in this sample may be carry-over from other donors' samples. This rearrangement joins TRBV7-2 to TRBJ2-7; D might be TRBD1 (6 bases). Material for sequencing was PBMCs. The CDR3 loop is CASSLGQALYEQYF. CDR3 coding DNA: TGTGCCAGCAGCCTGGGACAAGCCCTGTACGAGCAGTACTTC.